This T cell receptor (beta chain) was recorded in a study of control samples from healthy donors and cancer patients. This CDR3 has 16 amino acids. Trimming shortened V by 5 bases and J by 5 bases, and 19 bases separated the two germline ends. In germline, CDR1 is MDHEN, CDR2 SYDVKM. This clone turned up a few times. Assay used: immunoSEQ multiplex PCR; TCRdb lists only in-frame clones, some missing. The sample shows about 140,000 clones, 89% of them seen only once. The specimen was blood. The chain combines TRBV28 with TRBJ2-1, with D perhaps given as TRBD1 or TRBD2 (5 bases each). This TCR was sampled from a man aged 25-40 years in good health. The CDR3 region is CASSGTSSKLNNEQFF. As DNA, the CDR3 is TGTGCCAGCAGTGGGACGTCCTCCAAATTGAACAATGAGCAGTTCTTC. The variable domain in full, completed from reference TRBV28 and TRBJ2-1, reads DVKVTQSSRYLVKRTGEKVFLECVQDMDHENMFWYRQDPGLGLRLIYFSYDVKMKEKGDIPEGYSVSREKKERFSLILESASTNQTSMYLCASSGTSSKLNNEQFFGPGTRLTVL.